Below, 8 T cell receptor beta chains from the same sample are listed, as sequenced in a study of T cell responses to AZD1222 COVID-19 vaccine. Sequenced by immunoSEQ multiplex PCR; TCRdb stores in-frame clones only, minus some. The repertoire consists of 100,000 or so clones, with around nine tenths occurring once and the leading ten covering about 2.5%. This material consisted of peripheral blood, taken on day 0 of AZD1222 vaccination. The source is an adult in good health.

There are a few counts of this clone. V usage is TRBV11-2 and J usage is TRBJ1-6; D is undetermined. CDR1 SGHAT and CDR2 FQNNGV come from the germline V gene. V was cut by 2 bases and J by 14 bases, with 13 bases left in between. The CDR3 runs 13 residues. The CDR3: CASSLMVVTALHF. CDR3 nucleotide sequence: TGTGCCAGCAGCTTAATGGTGGTTACGGCCCTCCACTTT.

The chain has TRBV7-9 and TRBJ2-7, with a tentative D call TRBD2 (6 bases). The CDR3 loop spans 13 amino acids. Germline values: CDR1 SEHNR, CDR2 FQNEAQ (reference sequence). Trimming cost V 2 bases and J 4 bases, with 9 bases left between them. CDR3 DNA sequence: TGTGCCAGCAGCTTACCGGAGGGGTACGAGCAGTACTTC. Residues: CASSLPEGYEQYF.

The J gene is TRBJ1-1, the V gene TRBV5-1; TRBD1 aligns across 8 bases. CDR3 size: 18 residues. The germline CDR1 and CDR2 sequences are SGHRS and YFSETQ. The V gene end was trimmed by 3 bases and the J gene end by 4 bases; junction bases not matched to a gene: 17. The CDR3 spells CASSSDEQGGIGLTEAFF. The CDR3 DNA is TGCGCCAGCAGCTCGGACGAACAGGGGGGAATCGGACTCACTGAAGCTTTCTTT.

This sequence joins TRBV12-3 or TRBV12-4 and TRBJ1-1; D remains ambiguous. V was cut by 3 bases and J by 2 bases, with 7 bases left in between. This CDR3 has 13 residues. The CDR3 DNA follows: TGTGCCAGCAGTTTTGTTTTTAACACTGAAGCTTTCTTT. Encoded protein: CASSFVFNTEAFF.

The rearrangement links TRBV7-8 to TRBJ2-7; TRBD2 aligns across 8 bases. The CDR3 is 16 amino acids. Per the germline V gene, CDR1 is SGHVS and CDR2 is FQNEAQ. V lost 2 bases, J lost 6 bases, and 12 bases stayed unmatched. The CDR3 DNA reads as TGTGCCAGCAGCTTATTGTTGGGGACTAGAAGTTTCGAGCAGTACTTC. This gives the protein CASSLLLGTRSFEQYF.

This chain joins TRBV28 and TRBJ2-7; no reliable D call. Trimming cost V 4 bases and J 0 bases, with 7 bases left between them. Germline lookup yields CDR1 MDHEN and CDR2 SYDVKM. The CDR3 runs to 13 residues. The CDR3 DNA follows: TGTGCCAGCAGTTCCAGTGGCTCCTACGAGCAGTACTTC. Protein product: CASSSSGSYEQYF.

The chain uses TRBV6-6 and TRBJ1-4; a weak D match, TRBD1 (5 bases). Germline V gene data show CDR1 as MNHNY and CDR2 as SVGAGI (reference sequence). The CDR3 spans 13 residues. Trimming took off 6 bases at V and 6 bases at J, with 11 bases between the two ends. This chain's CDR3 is CASRGGFDEKLFF. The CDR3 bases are TGTGCCAGCAGGGGGGGGTTCGATGAAAAACTGTTTTTT.

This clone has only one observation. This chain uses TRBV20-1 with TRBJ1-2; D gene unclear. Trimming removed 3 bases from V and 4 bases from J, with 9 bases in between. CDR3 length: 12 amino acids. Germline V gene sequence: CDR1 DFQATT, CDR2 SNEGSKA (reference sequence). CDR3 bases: TGCAGTGCTAGTGGTTTAGTCTATGGCTACACCTTC. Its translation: CSASGLVYGYTF.